A single sample is the source of the 25 T cell receptor beta chains below, sequenced in a study of blood T cell repertoires in COVID-19. Clones were sequenced by immunoSEQ multiplex PCR, and TCRdb holds only the in-frame ones, with some missing. The sample gives about 160,000 clones, 82% of which show up once; roughly a tenth is in the top ten. The sample taken for sequencing was peripheral blood. The source of these receptors is a woman aged 80 or older with active or convalescent COVID-19.

This chain connects TRBV19 to TRBJ1-5; possibly TRBD1 for D (5 bases). Trimming took off 9 bases at V and 6 bases at J, with 15 bases between the two ends. The CDR3 covers 13 residues. CDR1 LNHDA and CDR2 SQIVND come from the germline V gene (reference sequence). As DNA, the CDR3 is TGTGCCAGCTGTGACAGAAGTGGTCAGCCCCAGCATTTT. Amino acid sequence: CASCDRSGQPQHF.

The V and J genes are TRBV19 and TRBJ2-1; D remains unclear. In germline, CDR1 is LNHDA, CDR2 SQIVND (reference sequence). CDR3 length: 13 residues. Deletions cut 0 bases from V and 15 bases from J, with 15 bases between. The CDR3 spells CASSIDTASRGFF. The CDR3 DNA reads TGTGCCAGTAGTATAGATACAGCCTCCCGTGGGTTCTTC.

The chain uses TRBV7-9 and TRBJ2-1; maybe TRBD1 (6 bases). The CDR3 is made up of 13 amino acids. Trimming stripped 3 bases from V and 8 bases from J, with 11 bases between. CDR1 SEHNR and CDR2 FQNEAQ come from the germline V gene (reference sequence). The CDR3 DNA reads TGTGCCAGCAGCTTCCGCAGGGGCTATGAGCAGTTCTTC. The encoded protein is CASSFRRGYEQFF.

The CDR3 DNA is TGTGCCAGCTCAAGCGGGAGGTCCTACTACGAGCAGTACTTC. Translating gives CASSSGRSYYEQYF. The gene calls are TRBV6-5 and TRBJ2-7; 9 nucleotides agree with TRBD2. CDR3 length equals 14 residues. V shed 8 bases, J shed 3 bases, and the junction held 8 bases outside the gene matches. Germline lookup yields CDR1 MNHEY and CDR2 SVGAGI.

This chain links TRBV15 with TRBJ2-5, with a possible D match to TRBD1 (6 bases). The V gene's germline CDR1 is LNHNV and CDR2 YYDKDF (reference sequence). The ends were cut back, 1 base at V and 3 bases at J, with 9 bases in the middle. This CDR3 spans 14 amino acids. CDR3 region: CATSRANREETQYF. CDR3 nucleotides: TGTGCCACCAGCAGAGCAAACAGGGAAGAGACCCAGTACTTC.

This clone was detected a few times. Other nucleotide sequences from this sample produce the same CDR3. The chain combines TRBV28 with TRBJ2-7, with a weak D call TRBD1 (5 bases). CDR3 size: 14 residues. The germline V gene has CDR1 MDHEN and CDR2 SYDVKM. V dropped 3 bases and J dropped 0 bases, with 9 bases sitting between them. The CDR3 protein is CASSLWQGSYEQYF. The DNA of the CDR3 is TGTGCCAGCAGTTTGTGGCAGGGCTCCTACGAGCAGTACTTC.

The CDR3 region is CASSFPGVEPQHF. In DNA form, the CDR3 reads TGTGCCAGCAGCTTCCCGGGGGTGGAGCCCCAGCATTTT. J is TRBJ1-5 and V is TRBV7-2, with a possible D match to TRBD1 (5 bases). V lost 3 bases and J 8 bases, leaving 11 bases between the germline ends. Germline lookup yields CDR1 SGHTA and CDR2 FQGNSA. The CDR3 sequence is 13 residues long.

The genes are TRBV14 and TRBJ1-4; 8 bases match TRBD1. V trimming: 4 bases; J trimming: 8 bases; junction bases outside the gene matches: 6. This CDR3 is 14 amino acids long. Germline values: CDR1 SGHDN, CDR2 FVKESK. CDR3 loop: CASSPRGLGEKLFF. CDR3 sequence (DNA): TGTGCCAGCAGCCCCAGGGGGCTGGGCGAAAAACTGTTTTTT.

This chain links TRBV28 with TRBJ2-7; 8 bases fit TRBD1. The CDR3 is made up of 14 amino acids. The germline V gene encodes CDR1 MDHEN and CDR2 SYDVKM. With 4 bases clipped from V and 5 bases from J, the junction kept 7 bases outside the gene matches. The CDR3 coding sequence is TGTGCCAGCAGTTCGGACAGGGTGAAGCACGAGCAGTACTTC. It codes for CASSSDRVKHEQYF.

This sequence joins TRBV2 and TRBJ1-2; TRBD1 agrees at 11 bases. The CDR3 is 16 amino acids. Trimming took 2 bases from V and 8 from J; bases not matched to a gene: 10. In germline, CDR1 is SNHLY, CDR2 FYNNEI. This CDR3 reads CASSESASGTGGGYTF. DNA of the CDR3: TGTGCCAGCAGTGAAAGCGCTTCCGGGACAGGGGGAGGCTACACCTTC.

This clone was picked up one time. The rearrangement joins TRBV28 to TRBJ1-6; maybe TRBD1 (6 bases). From germline, CDR1 is MDHEN and CDR2 SYDVKM. The CDR3 loop spans 14 amino acids. Trimming stripped 4 bases from V and 4 bases from J, with 8 bases between. CDR3 nucleotides: TGTGCCAGCAGTTGGACAGTTTATAATTCACCCCTCCACTTT. Translation: CASSWTVYNSPLHF.

The V gene is TRBV9, the J gene TRBJ2-7; D is undetermined. Looked up from germline, CDR1 is SGDLS and CDR2 is YYNGEE. Trimming stripped 0 bases from V and 2 bases from J, with 9 bases between. The CDR3 contains 14 residues. CDR3 loop: CASSVGPQTYEQYF. For the CDR3, the DNA is TGTGCCAGCAGCGTAGGGCCGCAAACCTACGAGCAGTACTTC.

J is TRBJ2-7 and V is TRBV5-1; the match to TRBD1 covers 7 bases. Germline V gene lookup returns CDR1 SGHRS and CDR2 YFSETQ. V shed 5 bases and J 9 bases; nucleotides not matched to a gene: 14. The CDR3 consists of 14 residues. The CDR3 DNA sequence: TGCGCCAGCAGACAGGGGACAGTTGTGGGTTGGCAGTACTTC. Translated: CASRQGTVVGWQYF.

The genes are TRBV5-1 and TRBJ1-5; 7 bases agree with TRBD1. CDR1 is SGHRS and CDR2 is YFSETQ in the germline V gene. The CDR3 spans 15 residues. V lost 1 base and J lost 2; bases outside the gene matches: 3. CDR3 loop: CASSLTTGGNQPQHF. For the CDR3, the DNA is TGCGCCAGCAGCTTGACAACAGGGGGCAATCAGCCCCAGCATTTT.

The table lists this clone with a few counts. This rearrangement joins TRBV6-1 to TRBJ1-1; 10 bases match TRBD1. V gave up 1 base and J gave up 11 bases; unmatched junction bases: 13. Germline-derived CDR1 and CDR2 are MNHNS and SASEGT. This CDR3 is built from 16 residues. The DNA for the CDR3 is TGTGCCAGCAGTGAAGGGGGACAGGGGCCCTACTCTCGGGCTTTCTTT. It encodes CASSEGGQGPYSRAFF.

The gene calls are TRBV12-3 or TRBV12-4 and TRBJ1-1; 7 nucleotides match TRBD1. V was pared by 6 bases and J by 7 bases, with 8 bases of the junction left unmatched. The length of the CDR3 is 13 residues. CDR3 sequence (DNA): TGTGCCAGCAGACTTAAAGGGGGCGGTGAAGCTTTCTTT. It codes for CASRLKGGGEAFF.

This chain links TRBV15 with TRBJ1-5; TRBD1 might be the D (6 bases). V was pared by 5 bases and J by 5 bases, with 16 bases between. Germline CDR1 LNHNV, CDR2 YYDKDF (reference sequence). CDR3 length equals 15 residues. CDR3 protein: CATSGFYRADQPQHF. For the CDR3, the DNA is TGTGCCACCAGCGGATTCTACAGGGCTGATCAGCCCCAGCATTTT.

The genes are TRBV19 and TRBJ2-5, with 7 positions matching TRBD2. The V and J ends lost 7 bases and 2 bases, in that order; junction bases with no gene match: 4. Per germline, CDR1 LNHDA and CDR2 SQIVND (reference sequence). The CDR3 extends over 13 amino acids. In DNA form, the CDR3 reads TGTGCCAGTACCCAGGGAGGGCAAGAGACCCAGTACTTC. Encoded protein: CASTQGGQETQYF. Combining the CDR3 with reference TRBV19 and TRBJ2-5 gives the whole variable domain DGGITQSPKYLFRKEGQNVTLSCEQNLNHDAMYWYRQDPGQGLRLIYYSQIVNDFQKGDIAEGYSVSREKKESFPLTVTSAQKNPTAFYLCASTQGGQETQYFGPGTRLLVL.

The rearrangement joins TRBV28 to TRBJ1-2; D is unresolved. CDR3 length: 14 amino acids. Germline CDR1 MDHEN, CDR2 SYDVKM. Trimming pared 7 bases from V and 3 bases from J, leaving 15 bases between. The CDR3 nucleotides read TGTGCCAGCACCTTGGGCCCCGCCGACTATGGCTACACCTTC. Translation gives CASTLGPADYGYTF.

The CDR3 is CASRKTTGGGTDTQYF. CDR3 DNA: TGTGCCAGCAGGAAAACTACAGGGGGCGGCACAGATACGCAGTATTTT. The rearrangement uses TRBV2 and TRBJ2-3, with 9 bases lining up with TRBD1. CDR3 length: 16 amino acids. The junction had 8 bases not matched to a gene; V was cut back by 6 bases and J by 1 base. Germline V lookup: CDR1 SNHLY, CDR2 FYNNEI.

The CDR3 loop reads CASSIGTVSEAFF. The CDR3 nucleotides are TGTGCCAGCAGCATCGGGACAGTGAGTGAAGCTTTCTTT. This chain links TRBV21-1 with TRBJ1-1; the listed D gene, TRBD1, was not tested against the DNA. TRBV21-1 is a known pseudogene. The CDR3 spans 13 residues.

The J gene is TRBJ1-5, the V gene TRBV6-1; D remains unclear. Germline V gene lookup returns CDR1 MNHNS and CDR2 SASEGT. The CDR3 is 16 amino acids. V lost 0 bases and J 11 bases, leaving 20 bases between the germline ends. The CDR3 spells CASSEAPIRQVAAQHF. Here the CDR3 DNA reads TGTGCCAGCAGTGAAGCGCCGATCCGGCAGGTCGCAGCCCAGCATTTT.

This chain joins TRBV23-1 and TRBJ1-2; D is perhaps TRBD1 (5 bases). TRBV23-1 is given ORF status, its function remaining uncertain. The CDR3 runs to 16 residues. The V end was cut by 2 bases, the J end by 0 bases, with 13 bases between. CDR3 sequence: CASSQPRRVPNYGYTF. Written as DNA, the CDR3 is TGCGCCAGCAGTCAACCCCGCAGGGTTCCTAACTATGGCTACACCTTC.

This rearrangement joins TRBV5-8 to TRBJ1-5; the match to TRBD1 covers 10 bases. Germline-derived CDR1 and CDR2 are SGHTS and YDEGEE. The CDR3 is made up of 16 amino acids. After removal of 4 bases from V and 2 bases from J, the junction contained 6 bases not matched to a gene. CDR3 residues: CASSGGQGVGNQPQHF. The DNA of the CDR3 is TGTGCCAGCAGCGGAGGACAGGGGGTCGGCAATCAGCCCCAGCATTTT.

The chain has TRBV10-2 and TRBJ1-5, with D tentatively TRBD1 (5 bases). V lost 7 bases and J lost 0, with 10 bases in between. The germline V gene has CDR1 WSHSY and CDR2 SAAADI. The CDR3 loop spans 14 amino acids. The CDR3 DNA reads TGCGCCAGCAAAGGGGTCGATAGCAATCAGCCCCAGCATTTT. It encodes CASKGVDSNQPQHF.